This paragraph reports one TCR beta chain. This sample was included in a study of beta chain features in type 1 diabetes. The entirety of the isolated RNA underwent reverse transcription, so expressed TCRB transcripts were sequenced. Clones were sequenced by immunoSEQ multiplex PCR, and TCRdb holds only the in-frame ones, with some missing. The data show around 400,000 clones, around 12% seen once. Germline V gene data show CDR1 as GTSNPN and CDR2 as SVGIG (reference sequence). V dropped 3 bases and J dropped 1 base, with 7 bases sitting between them. The CDR3 extends over 13 amino acids. Over 95% purity was reached by all sorted populations.

This receptor was identified in a man aged 18 to 30 in good health. The chain couples TRBV30 to TRBJ1-5; D is ambiguous. Sequencing used naive CD4+ T cells from blood. CDR3 in amino acids: CAWSGGSNQPQHF. The CDR3 DNA follows: TGTGCCTGGAGCGGAGGAAGCAATCAGCCCCAGCATTTT.